Listed here is a single T cell receptor beta chain. This clonotype occurred once. Its antigen has not been determined. Per-nucleotide qualities are absent, and no much larger clonotype sits a single base away. One read alone is a weak basis. Sample treatment or condition, as interpreted from the label and publication: roughly 10-day PBMC culture with coronavirus spike peptide pools or control peptides (ViraFEST assay). The ViraFEST assay, used in the study, expanded antigen-specific T cells with peptide pools and then identified the expanded clonotypes through TCR sequencing. The convalescent patients' positive SARS-CoV-2 PCR tests fell between March and December 2020, which was before the Alpha, Beta and Delta variants emerged in the United States. Over 1.5 million PBMCs per well were cultured in IMDM with roughly 5.5% human AB serum and 8 to 10 IU/ml IL-2, plus 10 ug/ml peptide pools. On days 3 and 7, half of the culture medium was replaced with fresh IL-2-containing medium. After approximately eleven days of culture, CD4+ T cells were isolated by negative selection using the EasySep CD4+ T cell isolation kit. Ficoll-Paque Plus gradient centrifugation was used to isolate PBMCs from whole blood, and the isolated PBMCs were then either used fresh or cryopreserved at -140C. Culture conditions were generally each tested in triplicate wells.

The data originate from a study of vaccination and CD4 T cells after COVID-19 (dated by TCRdb to between 2021 and 2022). With respect to the entire study: Convalescent patients had a positive SARS-CoV-2 result on nasal swab PCR, and of these patients, several had mild disease and one had severe disease. Post-vaccine blood samples were obtained a median of approximately 74 days after the second vaccine dose, with a range of roughly 13 to 250 days. The convalescent cohort comprised six males and four females, including two Hispanic individuals, seven Caucasians, two Asians and one multiracial person. Each participant got two doses of either the Pfizer-BioNTech BNT162b2 vaccine (n=8) or the Moderna mRNA-1273 vaccine (n=2). Post-COVID blood samples from convalescent patients were collected a median of about 110 days after diagnosis, with a range of 35 to 161 days. In ten to eleven COVID-19 convalescent patients and 4 infection-naive healthy vaccine recipients, the spike-specific CD4+ TCR repertoire before mRNA vaccination was compared with the repertoire after mRNA vaccination. Culture stimuli were overlapping spike peptide pools from SARS-CoV-2 and from the common cold coronaviruses HCoV-NL63, HCoV-OC43 and HCoV-229E. As controls, cultures received a CEFX viral epitope pool (the positive control), an HIV-1 Nef peptide pool (the negative control), or no peptide at all. Here is what the overall study found, with its caveats: Only a relatively small number of convalescent patients were included in the study, and early timepoints following natural infection were not analyzed. In convalescent patients, a median 86.3% of post-vaccine SARS-CoV-2-reactive clones were detected only after vaccination, and vaccine-specific priming was suggested by this finding. The median count of SARS-CoV-2-reactive clonotypes went up from 21 after infection to 38 after vaccination, although the change was not significant. Of the vaccine-specific clones in convalescent patients, 304 of 307, or nearly all, reacted only to SARS-CoV-2 spike and did not cross-react with common cold coronaviruses.

Library preparation employed PCR. TCR sequencing of DNA from cultured CD4+ T cells used the Oncomine TCR Beta short-read assay at the Johns Hopkins FTIC core. Genomic DNA was extracted from the cultured CD4+ T cells with the QIAamp micro DNA kit. Oncomine TCR Beta libraries from cultured CD4+ T cells were pooled using unique dual indexes and sequenced on an Illumina iSeq 100. Turning to the authors' computational methods: Non-productive sequences were removed, and CDR3s that did not start with C, did not end with F or W, or were shorter than 7 amino acids were discarded. Antigen-specific clonotypes were identified using the MANAFEST web application through comparison of peptide-stimulated wells with reference and other culture wells. An FDR below 0.05, an odds ratio above 5, and a productive frequency above 0.1% in at least two of three replicate wells were required for clones to be considered positive. Cross-reactive clonotypes were defined as significantly expanded in both SARS-CoV-2 spike wells and at least one common cold coronavirus spike condition. Levenshtein distances (stringdist) and unrooted phylogenetic trees (ape) in R version 3.6.1 were used to assess CDR3 homology. TCRdb passed the public sequencing reads through fastp at Q25 and MiXCR, retaining productive beta sequences. All rows with the same CDR3 protein become a single entry with the most common DNA and genes. These V and J calls are TCRdb output, not the study's own analysis. For this sample there are 10,000 to 15,000 distinct CDR3 sequences; approximately 62% appear just once. The top ten hold 9.5% to 15% of the sample.

Counted from cysteine to phenylalanine, this CDR3 has 15 amino acids. The DNA shown is the 45-base CDR3, in frame from base 1. V lost 6 bases and J lost 2 bases, and the count of bases not matched to a germline gene is 8. Based on the germline V gene, the CDR1 and CDR2 sequences are SNHLY and FYNNEI. Sequencing used CD4+ T cells from blood, cultured in vitro. The source of this sequence is a human donor who had recovered from COVID-19. The chain is made from TRBV2 and TRBJ2-3; 7 bases in the middle match TRBD2. The DNA sequence reads TGTGCCAGCAGAAGCTCCAGCGGGGTCACAGATACGCAGTATTTT. The translation is CASRSSSGVTDTQYF.